Shown below are 10 T cell receptor beta chains from a single sample sequenced in a study of control samples from healthy donors and cancer patients. Some clones are missing from TCRdb's copy, which holds only in-frame ones; the method was immunoSEQ multiplex PCR. This sample has around 93,000 clones, with approximately 92% found just once. What was sequenced was blood. The receptor source for this set is a human donor in good health. The donor label of this sample is uncertain.

The chain couples TRBV3-1 (or the pseudogene TRBV3-2) to TRBJ2-1; 12 bases align to TRBD2. CDR3 length: 19 residues. Germline CDR1 and CDR2: LGHDT and YNNKEL (reference sequence). J was trimmed by 0 bases and V by 0 bases; bases with no gene match: 6. DNA for the CDR3: TGTGCCAGCAGCCAAGACTTGACTAGCGGGGGAAACTCCTACAATGAGCAGTTCTTC. Protein: CASSQDLTSGGNSYNEQFF.

This chain connects TRBV4-1 to TRBJ2-7, with TRBD2 identical over 7 bases. CDR3 length: 16 residues. Germline values: CDR1 MGHRA, CDR2 YSYEKL. The ends lost 0 bases at V and 4 bases at J; junction bases unmatched: 9. The CDR3 bases are TGCGCCAGCAGCCAAGAATTGGCTAGCGGAATTTACGAGCAGTACTTC. Protein: CASSQELASGIYEQYF.

The V and J genes are TRBV2 and TRBJ2-7; no clear D. The V end lost 3 bases, the J end lost 4 bases, and 10 bases lay between the germline ends. The CDR3 contains 13 residues. Germline assignment: CDR1 SNHLY and CDR2 FYNNEI. Here the CDR3 DNA reads TGTGCCAGCAGTGAGGAGAAATTGTACGAGCAGTACGTC. It specifies CASSEEKLYEQYV.

The chain uses TRBV5-1 and TRBJ2-5; D uncertain. Germline CDR1 reads SGHRS; CDR2 reads YFSETQ. CDR3 length: 12 residues. V was shortened by 5 bases and J by 5 bases, with 10 bases between the two germline ends. CDR3 DNA: TGCGCCAGCAGTCCGGCGGAGGAGACCCAGTACTTC. Translated, it gives CASSPAEETQYF.

The chain carries TRBV2 and TRBJ1-1; no clear D. Trimming cost V 5 bases and J 11 bases, with 15 bases left between them. Germline V gene lookup returns CDR1 SNHLY and CDR2 FYNNEI. The CDR3 runs 12 residues. In nucleotides, the CDR3 is TGTGCCAGCAGTCCCGACTCGTTGGTTGCTTTCTTT. As protein: CASSPDSLVAFF.

This chain connects TRBV19 to TRBJ2-2; tentative D call: TRBD2 (5 bases). The CDR3 runs to 14 residues. The germline gives CDR1 LNHDA, CDR2 SQIVND (reference sequence). Trimming removed 7 bases at V and 1 base at J, with 10 bases between. The CDR3 coding sequence is TGTGCCAGTATTGAACGGGGGAACACCGGGGAGCTGTTTTTT. This gives the protein CASIERGNTGELFF.

CDR3 DNA: TGTGCCAGCAGTGTGCGCCAGGGGACGGGGGAGCCCCAGCATTTT. This translates into CASSVRQGTGEPQHF. This chain uses TRBV27 with TRBJ1-5, with a weak D call TRBD1 (6 bases). Germline V CDR1 and CDR2: MNHEY, SMNVEV (reference sequence). The CDR3 extends over 15 amino acids. Trimming cost V 5 bases and J 8 bases, with 19 bases left between them.

The chain employs TRBV10-2 and TRBJ2-2, with 7 positions matching TRBD1. Germline V gives CDR1 WSHSY, CDR2 SAAADI. There are 13 residues in the CDR3. Trimming at V came to 8 bases and at J to 7 bases, leaving 7 bases not matched to a gene. The CDR3 DNA follows: TGCGCCAGCCAAGGACAGGCCTTCGGGGAGCTGTTTTTT. Encoded protein: CASQGQAFGELFF.

The chain links TRBV2 to TRBJ1-4; tentatively, D is TRBD1 (5 bases). V was clipped by 6 bases and J by 5 bases, with 22 bases between them. The CDR3 runs 17 residues. Germline CDR1 and CDR2: SNHLY and FYNNEI. CDR3 loop: CASRQFLGAGKNEKLFF. CDR3 in DNA: TGTGCCAGCAGGCAATTTTTGGGTGCAGGGAAAAATGAAAAACTGTTTTTT.

The V call is TRBV6-5, the J call TRBJ1-2, with unresolved D. There are 12 residues in the CDR3. Germline assignment: CDR1 MNHEY and CDR2 SVGAGI. The ends were cut back, 6 bases at V and 3 bases at J, with 8 bases in the middle. The CDR3 DNA is TGTGCCAGCAGCCCCGACTACTATGGCTACACCTTC. Translation: CASSPDYYGYTF.